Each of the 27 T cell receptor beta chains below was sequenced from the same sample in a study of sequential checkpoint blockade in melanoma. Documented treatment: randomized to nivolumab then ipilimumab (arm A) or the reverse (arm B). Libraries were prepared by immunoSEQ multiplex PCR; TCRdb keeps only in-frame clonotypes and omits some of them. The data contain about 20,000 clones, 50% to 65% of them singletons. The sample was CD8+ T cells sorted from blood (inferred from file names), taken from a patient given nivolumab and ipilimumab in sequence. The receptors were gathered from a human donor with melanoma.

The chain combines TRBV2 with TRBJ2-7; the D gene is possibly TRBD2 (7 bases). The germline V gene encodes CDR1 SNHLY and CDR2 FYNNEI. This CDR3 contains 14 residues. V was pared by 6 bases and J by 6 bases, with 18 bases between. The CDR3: CASSSGGQDSEQYF. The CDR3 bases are TGTGCCAGCAGCTCGGGGGGCCAAGACTCCGAGCAGTACTTC.

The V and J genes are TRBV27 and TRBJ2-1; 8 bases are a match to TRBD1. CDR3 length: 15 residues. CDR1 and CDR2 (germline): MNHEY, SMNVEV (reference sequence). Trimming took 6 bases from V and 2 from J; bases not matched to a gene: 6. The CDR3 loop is CASRLTGGTYNEQFF. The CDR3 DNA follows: TGTGCCAGCAGGTTAACAGGGGGTACCTACAATGAGCAGTTCTTC.

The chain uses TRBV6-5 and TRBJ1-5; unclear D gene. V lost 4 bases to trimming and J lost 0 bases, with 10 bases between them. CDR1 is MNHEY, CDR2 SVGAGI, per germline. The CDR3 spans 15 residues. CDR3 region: CASSLDNNSNQPQHF. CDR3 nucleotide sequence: TGTGCCAGCAGTTTAGACAATAATAGCAATCAGCCCCAGCATTTT.

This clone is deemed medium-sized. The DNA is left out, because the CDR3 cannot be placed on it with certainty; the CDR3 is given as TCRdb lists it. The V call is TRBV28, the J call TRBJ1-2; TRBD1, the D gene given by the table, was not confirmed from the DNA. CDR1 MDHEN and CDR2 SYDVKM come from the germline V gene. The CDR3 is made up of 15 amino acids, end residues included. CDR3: CASSTSTGGNYGYTF.

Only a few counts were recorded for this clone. CDR3 sequence: CSVEYPYSYEQYF. CDR3 sequence (DNA): TGCAGCGTTGAATATCCCTACTCCTACGAGCAGTACTTC. The chain combines TRBV29-1 with TRBJ2-5; no clear D. TRBJ2-7 explains the end of the DNA better; the J call may be wrong. The V gene's germline CDR1 is SQVTM and CDR2 ANQGSEA. This CDR3 has 13 amino acids.

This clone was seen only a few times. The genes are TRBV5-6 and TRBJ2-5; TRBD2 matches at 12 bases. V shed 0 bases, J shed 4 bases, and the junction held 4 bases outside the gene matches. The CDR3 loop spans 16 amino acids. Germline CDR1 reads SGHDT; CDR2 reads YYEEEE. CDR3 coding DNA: TGTGCCAGCAGCTTGGACCTAGCGGGAGGGCCAGAGACCCAGTACTTC. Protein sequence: CASSLDLAGGPETQYF.

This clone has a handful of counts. CDR3 DNA: TGTGCCAGCAGCTTGGCGTCTAGCGGGAGTGGTTCCTACAATGAGCAGTTCTTC. Protein sequence: CASSLASSGSGSYNEQFF. V usage is TRBV5-4 and J usage is TRBJ2-1; 10 bases fit TRBD2. The germline V gene encodes CDR1 SGHNT and CDR2 YYREEE (reference sequence). This CDR3 contains 18 residues. Trimming cost V 0 bases and J 1 base; bases outside gene matches: 7.

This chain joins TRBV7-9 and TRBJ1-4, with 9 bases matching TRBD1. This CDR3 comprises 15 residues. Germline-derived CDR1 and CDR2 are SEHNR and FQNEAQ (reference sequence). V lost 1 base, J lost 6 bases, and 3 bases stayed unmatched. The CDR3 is CASSLGTGVDEKLFF. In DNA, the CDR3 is TGTGCCAGCAGCTTAGGGACAGGGGTGGATGAAAAACTGTTTTTT.

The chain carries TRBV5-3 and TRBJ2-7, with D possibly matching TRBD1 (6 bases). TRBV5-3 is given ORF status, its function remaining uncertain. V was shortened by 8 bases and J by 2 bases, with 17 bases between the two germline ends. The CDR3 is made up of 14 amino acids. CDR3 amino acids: CASSAPDSAYEQYF. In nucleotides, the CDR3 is TGTGCCAGCAGCGCCCCGGACAGCGCCTACGAGCAGTACTTC.

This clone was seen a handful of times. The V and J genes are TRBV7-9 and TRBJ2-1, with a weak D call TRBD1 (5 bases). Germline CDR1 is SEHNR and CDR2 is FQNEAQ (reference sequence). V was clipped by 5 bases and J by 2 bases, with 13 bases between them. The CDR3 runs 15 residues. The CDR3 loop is CASSRQTDTYNEQFF. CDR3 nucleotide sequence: TGTGCCAGCAGCCGACAGACTGACACCTACAATGAGCAGTTCTTC.

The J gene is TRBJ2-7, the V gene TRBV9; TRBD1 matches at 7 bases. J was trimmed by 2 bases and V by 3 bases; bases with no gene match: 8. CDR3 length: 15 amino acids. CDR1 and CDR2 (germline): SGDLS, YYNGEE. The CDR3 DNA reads TGTGCCAGCAGCGCGTCCCCGGGACAGACCTACGAGCAGTACTTC. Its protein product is CASSASPGQTYEQYF.

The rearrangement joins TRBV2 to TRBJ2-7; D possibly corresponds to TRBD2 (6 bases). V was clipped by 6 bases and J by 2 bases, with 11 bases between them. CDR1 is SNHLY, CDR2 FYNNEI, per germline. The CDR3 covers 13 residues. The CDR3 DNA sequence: TGTGCCAGCAGCCGGGACTCAACCTACGAGCAGTACTTC. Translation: CASSRDSTYEQYF. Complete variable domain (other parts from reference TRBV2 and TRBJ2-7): EPEVTQTPSHQVTQMGQEVILRCVPISNHLYFYWYRQILGQKVEFLVSFYNNEISEKSEIFDDQFSVERPDGSNFTLKIRSTKLEDSAMYFCASSRDSTYEQYFGPGTRLTVT.

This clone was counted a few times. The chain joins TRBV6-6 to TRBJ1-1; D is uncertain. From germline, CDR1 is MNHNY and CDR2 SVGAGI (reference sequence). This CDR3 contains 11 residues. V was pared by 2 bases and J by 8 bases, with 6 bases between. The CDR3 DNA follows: TGTGCCAGCAGTTACGCGGAGGAAGCTTTCTTT. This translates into CASSYAEEAFF.

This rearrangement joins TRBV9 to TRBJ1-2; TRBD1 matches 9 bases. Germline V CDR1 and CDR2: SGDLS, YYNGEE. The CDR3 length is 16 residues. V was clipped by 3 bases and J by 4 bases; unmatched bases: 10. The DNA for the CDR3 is TGTGCCAGCAGCGCTTTTTCCGGGACAGGGCCCTATGGCTACACCTTC. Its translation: CASSAFSGTGPYGYTF.

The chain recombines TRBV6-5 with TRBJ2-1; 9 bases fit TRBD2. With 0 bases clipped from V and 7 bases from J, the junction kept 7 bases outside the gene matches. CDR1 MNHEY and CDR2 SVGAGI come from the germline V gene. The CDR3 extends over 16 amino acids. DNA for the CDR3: TGTGCCAGCAGTTACTCGGGCGGGGGGGGCGTAAATGAGCAGTTCTTC. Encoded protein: CASSYSGGGGVNEQFF.

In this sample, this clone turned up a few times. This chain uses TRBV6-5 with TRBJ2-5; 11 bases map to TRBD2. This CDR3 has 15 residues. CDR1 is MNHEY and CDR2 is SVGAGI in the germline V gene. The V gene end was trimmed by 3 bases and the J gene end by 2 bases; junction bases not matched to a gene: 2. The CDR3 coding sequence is TGTGCCAGCAGTTATAGCGGGGGGGAACAAGAGACCCAGTACTTC. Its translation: CASSYSGGEQETQYF.

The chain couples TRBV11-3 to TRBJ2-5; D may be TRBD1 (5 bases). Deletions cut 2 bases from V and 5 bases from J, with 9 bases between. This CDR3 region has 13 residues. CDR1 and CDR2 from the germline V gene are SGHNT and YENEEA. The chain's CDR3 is CASSLQGSETQYF. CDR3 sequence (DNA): TGTGCCAGCAGCTTACAGGGTTCGGAGACCCAGTACTTC.

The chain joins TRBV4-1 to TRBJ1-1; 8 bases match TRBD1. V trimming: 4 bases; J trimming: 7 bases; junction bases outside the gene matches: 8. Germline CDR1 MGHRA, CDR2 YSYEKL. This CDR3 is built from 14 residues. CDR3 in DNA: TGCGCCAGCAGCCTAGGACAGGGAAGGGGTGAAGCTTTCTTT. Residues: CASSLGQGRGEAFF.

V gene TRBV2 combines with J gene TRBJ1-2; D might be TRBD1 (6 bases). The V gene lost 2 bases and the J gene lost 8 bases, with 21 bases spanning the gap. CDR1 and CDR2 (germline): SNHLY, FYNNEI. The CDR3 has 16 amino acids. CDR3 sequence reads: CASSESRQGYMGGYTF. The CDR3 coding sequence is TGTGCCAGCAGTGAATCTCGGCAGGGGTACATGGGAGGCTACACCTTC.

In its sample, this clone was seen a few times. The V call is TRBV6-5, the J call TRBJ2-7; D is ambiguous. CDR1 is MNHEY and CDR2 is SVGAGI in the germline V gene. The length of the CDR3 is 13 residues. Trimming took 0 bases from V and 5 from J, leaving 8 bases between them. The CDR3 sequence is CASSYSARNEQYF. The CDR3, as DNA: TGTGCCAGCAGTTACTCCGCGAGGAACGAGCAGTACTTC.

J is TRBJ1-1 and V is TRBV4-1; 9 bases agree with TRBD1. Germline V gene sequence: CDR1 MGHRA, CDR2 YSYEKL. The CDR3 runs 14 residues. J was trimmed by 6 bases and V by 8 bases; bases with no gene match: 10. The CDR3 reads CASGIQGATSEAFF. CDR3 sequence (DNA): TGCGCCAGCGGGATACAGGGGGCAACATCTGAAGCTTTCTTT.

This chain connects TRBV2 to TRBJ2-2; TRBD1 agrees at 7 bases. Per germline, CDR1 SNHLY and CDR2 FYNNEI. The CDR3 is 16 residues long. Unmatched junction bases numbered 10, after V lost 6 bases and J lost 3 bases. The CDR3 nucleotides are TGTGCCAGCAGCAAAAGGGGGCTTATGGACACCGGGGAGCTGTTTTTT. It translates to CASSKRGLMDTGELFF.

The CDR3 loop is CASSLERRGLNTEAFF. CDR3 bases: TGTGCCAGCAGCTTAGAGAGGCGGGGACTGAACACTGAAGCTTTCTTT. The chain has TRBV13 and TRBJ1-1; D might be TRBD1 (5 bases). CDR3 size: 16 residues. Germline CDR1 PRHDT, CDR2 FYEKMQ (reference sequence). Trimming took 1 base from V and 0 from J, leaving 12 bases between them.

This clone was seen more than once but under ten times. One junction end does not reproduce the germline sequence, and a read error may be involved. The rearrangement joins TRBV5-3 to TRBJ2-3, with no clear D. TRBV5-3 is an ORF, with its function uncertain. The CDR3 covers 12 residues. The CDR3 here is CASSLGSDTQYF. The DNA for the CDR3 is TGTGCCAGCAGCTTGGGTAGTGATACGCAGTATTTT.

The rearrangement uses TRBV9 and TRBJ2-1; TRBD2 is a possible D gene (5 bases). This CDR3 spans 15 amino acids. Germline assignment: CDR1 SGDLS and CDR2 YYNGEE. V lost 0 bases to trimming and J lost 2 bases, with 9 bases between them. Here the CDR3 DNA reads TGTGCCAGCAGCGTAGGAGGAGGAGCCTACAATGAGCAGTTCTTC. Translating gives CASSVGGGAYNEQFF.

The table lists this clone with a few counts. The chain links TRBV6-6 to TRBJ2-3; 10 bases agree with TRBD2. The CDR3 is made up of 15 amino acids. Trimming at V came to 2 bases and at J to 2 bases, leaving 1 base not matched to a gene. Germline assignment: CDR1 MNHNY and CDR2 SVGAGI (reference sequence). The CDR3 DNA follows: TGTGCCAGCAGTTACAGCGGGGGGGCCACAGATACGCAGTATTTT. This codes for CASSYSGGATDTQYF.

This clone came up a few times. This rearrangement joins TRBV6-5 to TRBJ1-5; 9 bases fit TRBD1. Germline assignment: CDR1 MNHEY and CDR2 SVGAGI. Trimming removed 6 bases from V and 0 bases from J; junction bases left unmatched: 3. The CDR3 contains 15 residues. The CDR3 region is CASRGTGYSNQPQHF. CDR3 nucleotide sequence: TGTGCCAGCAGAGGGACAGGGTATAGCAATCAGCCCCAGCATTTT.